Listed below are T cell receptor beta chains from one sample, sequenced in a study of response to subunit inactivated influenza vaccine. TCRdb reprocessed the RT-PCR reads with MiXCR, giving one entry per CDR3 protein. The sample holds about 830,000 distinct CDR3 sequences, about a fifth seen once. The input for sequencing was PBMCs from blood, taken roughly 5 days after vaccination. The receptors derive from a man between 45 and 60 years old who received an inactivated influenza vaccine. CDR3s include the opening cysteine and the closing phenylalanine or tryptophan. Fields, in order: clone size, D gene, J gene, V gene, CDR3 protein, CDR3 DNA. A D gene is named only where the DNA matches it firmly. Some rows mark clone size as missing; the rest say once, few, many or name a class of expanded clone.

- - TRBJ2-1 TRBV7-9 CASSLEGVEQFF TGTGCCAGCAGCTTAGAGGGTGTCGAGCAGTTCTTC
few - TRBJ2-7 TRBV18 CASSTGTLDYEQYF TGTGCCAGCTCAACGGGGACCCTGGACTACGAGCAGTACTTC
- - TRBJ2-2 TRBV29-1 CSTRWDHTGELFF TGCAGCACTCGGTGGGATCACACCGGGGAGCTGTTTTTT
once - TRBJ1-5 TRBV20-1 CSALAGGQNQPQHF TGCAGTGCTCTGGCTGGTGGGCAAAATCAGCCCCAGCATTTT
- - TRBJ1-5 TRBV19 CASSIAQGPYQPQHF TGTGCCAGTAGTATAGCTCAGGGGCCCTATCAGCCCCAGCATTTT
few TRBD1 TRBJ2-3 TRBV11-2 CASSHTGGDTDTQYF TGTGCCAGCAGCCATACAGGGGGCGATACAGATACGCAGTATTTT
- - TRBJ1-1 TRBV5-1 CASSLDKMNTEAFF TGCGCCAGCAGCTTGGACAAAATGAACACTGAAGCTTTCTTT
few TRBD2 TRBJ2-1 TRBV6-1 CASSSGTSGRRSLNEQFF TGTGCCAGCTCATCCGGGACTAGCGGGAGAAGGTCCCTCAATGAGCAGTTCTTC
few - TRBJ1-1 TRBV7-2 CASSLREMNTEAFF TGTGCCAGCAGCTTGAGGGAAATGAACACTGAAGCTTTCTTT
many - TRBJ1-5 TRBV12-3/TRBV12-4 CASTLLVNSNQPQHF TGTGCCAGCACCCTTTTGGTAAATAGCAATCAGCCCCAGCATTTT
few TRBD2 TRBJ2-7 TRBV15 CATSRGLAGGMRDEQYF TGTGCCACCAGCAGAGGACTAGCGGGAGGGATGCGGGACGAGCAGTACTTC
- TRBD2 TRBJ2-7 TRBV5-1 CASSKAGAPSYEQYF TGCGCCAGCAGCAAAGCGGGGGCCCCTTCCTACGAGCAGTACTTC
- - TRBJ2-1 TRBV28 CASSYPGGGNEQFF TGTGCCAGCAGTTACCCGGGGGGCGGAAATGAGCAGTTCTTC
- - TRBJ2-7 TRBV6-2/TRBV6-3 CASSYSLSPAVQEYEQYF TGTGCCAGCAGTTACTCGCTCTCCCCCGCGGTTCAAGAGTACGAGCAGTACTTC
- TRBD2 TRBJ2-1 TRBV12-3/TRBV12-4 CASTIAGGRWAQFF TGTGCCAGTACTATAGCGGGAGGGCGTTGGGCGCAGTTCTTC
- - TRBJ2-3 TRBV21-1 CASGCWWDTDTQYF TGTGCCAGCGGTTGCTGGTGGGACACAGATACGCAGTATTTT
- - TRBJ2-6 TRBV7-9 CASSLFGTGANVLTF TGTGCCAGCAGCTTATTCGGTACTGGGGCCAACGTCCTGACTTTC
- - TRBJ2-1 TRBV29-1 CSVGHRTYNEQFF TGCAGCGTTGGACACCGTACCTACAATGAGCAGTTCTTC
- - TRBJ2-1 TRBV7-7 CASSPVRPGAGYNEQFF TGTGCTAGCAGCCCAGTCAGACCGGGGGCAGGTTACAATGAGCAGTTCTTC
few TRBD1 TRBJ1-1 TRBV7-8 CASSLAIDRGSFF TGTGCCAGCAGCTTAGCAATAGACAGGGGTTCTTTCTTT
- TRBD1 TRBJ2-6 TRBV11-1 CASSLAPGGSGANVLTF TGTGCCAGCAGCTTAGCTCCAGGGGGCTCTGGGGCCAACGTCCTGACTTTC
few TRBD1 TRBJ1-1 TRBV5-6 CASSLEDRTTMNTEAFF TGTGCCAGCAGCTTGGAGGACAGGACCACCATGAACACTGAAGCTTTCTTT
few - TRBJ2-2 TRBV30 CAWRAGTLTGELFF TGTGCCTGGAGGGCAGGCACACTCACCGGGGAGCTGTTTTTT
- TRBD2 TRBJ2-1 TRBV29-1 CSVVGLAGYNEQFF TGCAGCGTTGTTGGCCTAGCGGGGTACAATGAGCAGTTCTTC
- TRBD2 TRBJ2-3 TRBV4-1 CASSQAVAGVPTDTQYF TGCGCCAGCAGCCAAGCAGTAGCGGGAGTCCCCACAGATACGCAGTATTTT
once - TRBJ2-3 TRBV11-1 CASSLSAGDTQYF TGTGCCAGCAGCTTGTCCGCCGGAGATACGCAGTATTTT
many - TRBJ2-2 TRBV29-1 CSVAHGNTGELFF TGCAGCGTTGCGCACGGGAACACCGGGGAGCTGTTTTTT
- - TRBJ2-3 TRBV20-1 CSAQHHQTSTDTQYF TGCAGTGCACAACACCACCAAACTAGCACAGATACGCAGTATTTT
many TRBD1 TRBJ2-3 TRBV7-2 CASSPRTGSTDTQYF TGTGCCAGCAGTCCGCGGACAGGGAGCACAGATACGCAGTATTTT
- - TRBJ1-1 TRBV20-1 CSARDFGRVNTEAFF TGCAGTGCTAGAGATTTCGGCAGGGTGAACACTGAAGCTTTCTTT
- - TRBJ1-1 TRBV6-1 CASTTGGHSTEAFF TGTGCCAGCACCACCGGAGGTCACTCCACTGAAGCTTTCTTT
- - TRBJ2-7 TRBV5-1 CASSALRDGVEQYF TGCGCCAGCAGCGCACTCCGGGACGGAGTCGAGCAGTACTTC
many - TRBJ2-2 TRBV24-1 CATSAGNTGELFF TGTGCCACCAGTGCAGGGAACACCGGGGAGCTGTTTTTT
- - TRBJ1-2 TRBV29-1 CSVERQDNYGYTF TGCAGCGTTGAACGCCAGGACAACTATGGCTACACCTTC
many - TRBJ2-2 TRBV12-3/TRBV12-4 CASSLGRLAGELFF TGTGCCAGCAGTTTGGGCCGCCTGGCCGGGGAGCTGTTTTTT